Listed below are T cell receptor beta chains from one sample, sequenced in a study of technical replicates of blood from several donors. The repertoire was sequenced with immunoSEQ multiplex PCR; TCRdb's copy has only in-frame clones and lacks some. The table records some 56,000 clones, 85% to 95% of them present only once. The sequencing input was PBMCs. The receptors derive from a human donor in good health. Some clones in this sample may be carry-over from other donors' samples. CDR3s include the opening cysteine and the closing phenylalanine or tryptophan. D genes are given only for firm matches.

j_call | v_call | d_call | cdr3_nt | cdr3_aa
TRBJ1-2 | TRBV29-1 | TRBD1 | TGCAGCGTCTACGGACAGGGCGGGAGCTATGGCTACACCTTC | CSVYGQGGSYGYTF
TRBJ2-1 | TRBV7-6 | TRBD2 | TGTGCCAGCAGCCTAACTAGCGGGGGCCACAATGAGCAGTTCTTC | CASSLTSGGHNEQFF
TRBJ1-3 | TRBV5-6 | TRBD1 | TGTGCCAGCAGCTTGTGGACAGGCCCCTCTGGAAACACCATATATTTT | CASSLWTGPSGNTIYF
TRBJ2-2 | TRBV7-6 | - | TGTGCCAGCAGCGCGATGAACACCGGGGAGCTGTTTTTT | CASSAMNTGELFF
TRBJ2-5 | TRBV7-2 | - | TGTGCCAGCAGCCAGGGGGAGACCCAGTACTTC | CASSQGETQYF
TRBJ2-5 | TRBV9 | - | TGTGCCAGCAGCGTAGGTTCGGGAGTGGAGGAGACCCAGTACTTC | CASSVGSGVEETQYF
TRBJ2-7 | TRBV20-1 | - | TGCAGTGCTAGTCATGCAGACGAGCAGTACTTC | CSASHADEQYF
TRBJ2-7 | TRBV10-2 | TRBD2 | TGCGCCAGCAGTGAGTGGGGACTAGCGGGAGATCTCTACGAGCAGTACTTC | CASSEWGLAGDLYEQYF
TRBJ1-6 | TRBV14 | - | TGTGCCAGCAGCCAGGGGGCCCTGAATTCACCCCTCCACTTT | CASSQGALNSPLHF
TRBJ2-7 | TRBV10-3 | TRBD2 | TGTGCCATCAGTGATATTAGGCTAGCGGGAGCTGGCGAGCAGTACTTC | CAISDIRLAGAGEQYF
TRBJ2-5 | TRBV11-2 | TRBD1 | TGTGCCAGCAGCCAGGGGGCGGGTGTTGAGACCCAGTACTTC | CASSQGAGVETQYF
TRBJ2-1 | TRBV15 | TRBD1 | TGTGCCACCAGCAGAGGGACAGGGGACAATGAGCAGTTCTTC | CATSRGTGDNEQFF
TRBJ1-4 | TRBV7-2 | - | TGTGCCAGCAGCTTTACGAGGGCCCGGAATGAAAAACTGTTTTTT | CASSFTRARNEKLFF
TRBJ2-1 | TRBV10-2 | - | TGCGCCAGCAGTGAGCGTCCCTGGGGGGGCGCGACCTACAATGAGCAGTTCTTC | CASSERPWGGATYNEQFF
TRBJ2-2 | TRBV6-5 | TRBD1 | TGTGCCAGCAGAAGGACAGGGTTCGACACCGGGGAGCTGTTTTTT | CASRRTGFDTGELFF
TRBJ1-2 | TRBV5-4 | - | TGTGCCAGCAGCTTGGCTCGGAGGGATGGCTACACCTTC | CASSLARRDGYTF